This T cell receptor (beta chain) was captured by sequencing in a study of CD8 T cells in ankylosing spondylitis. Germline V lookup: CDR1 LGHNA, CDR2 YNFKEQ. V was clipped by 4 bases and J by 3 bases, with 15 bases between them. The CDR3 spans 16 residues. TCRdb re-called the 5' RACE reads through MiXCR, storing one row per CDR3 protein. Altogether over 600,000 distinct CDR3 sequences are present, 19% being singletons, with the ten largest covering roughly a fifth. This clonotype was counted only a few times. Its antigen is currently unknown. Study-level results: Fewer than ten highly homologous variants made up a TCR beta motif that seemed to typify ankylosing spondylitis blood.

The V gene is TRBV4-2, the J gene TRBJ1-4, with a possible D match to TRBD1 (5 bases). The sequenced material came from blood, either unsorted or a sorted T cell fraction (not recorded which). This TCR was sampled from a male donor with ankylosing spondylitis. CDR3 DNA sequence: TGTGCCAGCAGCCCCCTGGGGTCAGGGCCTAATGAAAAACTGTTTTTT. Its translation: CASSPLGSGPNEKLFF.